The rows below give T cell receptor beta chains drawn from one sample of a study of glioma-infiltrating T cells after dendritic cell vaccination. Method: immunoSEQ multiplex PCR; TCRdb's copy keeps in-frame clones and lacks some. The data contain approximately 90,000 clones, about 81% of them singletons. The sequences come from blood, collected after dendritic cell vaccination. The receptors here all came from a human donor with glioblastoma. The CDR3 runs from the conserved cysteine through the conserved F or W. D genes are given only for firm matches. Not all rows give a size; the values are once, few, many and, for expanded clones, a class.

D | size | J | V | CDR3 | DNA
. | . | TRBJ2-7 | TRBV2 | CASSTGSRTYEQYF | TGTGCCAGCAGTACCGGGTCGCGGACCTACGAGCAGTACTTC
. | . | TRBJ1-1 | TRBV6-5 | CASSRRFDPGTEAFF | TGTGCCAGCAGTCGCCGGTTTGATCCAGGCACTGAAGCTTTCTTT
. | . | TRBJ1-2 | TRBV7-9 | CASSFTESSNYGYTF | TGTGCCAGCAGCTTTACCGAGAGTTCTAACTATGGCTACACCTTC
. | . | TRBJ2-5 | TRBV9 | CASSARGNQETQYF | TGTGCCAGCAGCGCACGGGGGAATCAAGAGACCCAGTACTTC
. | . | TRBJ1-5 | TRBV7-2 | CASSLWAAEEQPQHF | TGTGCCAGCAGCTTATGGGCCGCGGAGGAGCAGCCCCAGCATTTT
. | few | TRBJ1-1 | TRBV7-2 | CASSLVRGSEAFF | TGTGCCAGCAGCTTAGTTAGGGGCTCTGAAGCTTTCTTT
TRBD2 | . | TRBJ2-1 | TRBV5-5 | CASSLAGNEQFF | TGTGCCAGCAGCTTAGCGGGAAATGAGCAGTTCTTC
. | . | TRBJ1-1 | TRBV6-6 | CASSFYRDGTEAFF | TGTGCCAGCAGTTTTTACAGGGACGGCACTGAAGCTTTCTTT
. | . | TRBJ2-2 | TRBV6-5 | CASSQMGGVTGELFF | TGTGCCAGCAGTCAAATGGGGGGTGTCACCGGGGAGCTGTTTTTT
TRBD1 | . | TRBJ1-1 | TRBV25-1 | CASSVAGGNRNTEAFF | TGTGCCAGCAGTGTTGCAGGGGGCAACCGCAACACTGAAGCTTTCTTT
. | . | TRBJ1-3 | TRBV5-6 | CASSLRGLSSGNTIYF | TGTGCCAGCAGCTTGCGGGGGTTAAGCTCTGGAAACACCATATATTTT
TRBD1 | once | TRBJ1-2 | TRBV5-6 | CASSLVDRPSNYGYTF | TGTGCCAGCAGCTTGGTGGACAGGCCCTCTAACTATGGCTACACCTTC
TRBD1 | . | TRBJ2-5 | TRBV10-3 | CAISESGQGGETQYF | TGTGCCATCAGTGAGTCGGGACAGGGTGGAGAGACCCAGTACTTC
TRBD2 | . | TRBJ2-1 | TRBV25-1 | CASSLRTSVWNEQFF | TGTGCCAGCAGTCTGAGGACTAGCGTCTGGAATGAGCAGTTCTTC
TRBD2 | . | TRBJ2-1 | TRBV19 | CASRRGSYNEQFF | TGTGCCAGTAGACGCGGGAGTTACAATGAGCAGTTCTTC
. | . | TRBJ2-3 | TRBV5-4 | CASTPAGSTDTQYF | TGTGCCAGCACCCCTGCGGGAAGCACAGATACGCAGTATTTT
TRBD1 | few | TRBJ2-7 | TRBV27 | CASSLYPRGSQDEQYF | TGTGCCAGCAGTTTATATCCCAGGGGGTCTCAGGACGAGCAGTACTTC